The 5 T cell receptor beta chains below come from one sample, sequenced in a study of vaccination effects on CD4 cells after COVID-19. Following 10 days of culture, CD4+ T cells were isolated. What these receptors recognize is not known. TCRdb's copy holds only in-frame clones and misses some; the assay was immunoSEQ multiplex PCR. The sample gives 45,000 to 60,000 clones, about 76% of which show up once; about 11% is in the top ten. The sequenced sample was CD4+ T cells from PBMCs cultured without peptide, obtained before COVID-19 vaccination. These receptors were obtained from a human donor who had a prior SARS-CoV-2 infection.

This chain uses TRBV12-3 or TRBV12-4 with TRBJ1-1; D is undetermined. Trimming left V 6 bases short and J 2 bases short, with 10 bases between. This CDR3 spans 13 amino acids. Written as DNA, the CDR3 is TGTGCCAGCAGCTCGGGCTTCAACACTGAAGCTTTCTTT. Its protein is CASSSGFNTEAFF.

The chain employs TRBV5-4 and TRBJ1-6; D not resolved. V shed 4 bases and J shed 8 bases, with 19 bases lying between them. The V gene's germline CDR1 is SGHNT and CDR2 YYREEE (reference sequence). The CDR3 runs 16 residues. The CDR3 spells CASSLWANSGDSPLHF. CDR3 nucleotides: TGTGCCAGCAGCCTCTGGGCAAATTCCGGGGATTCACCCCTCCACTTT.

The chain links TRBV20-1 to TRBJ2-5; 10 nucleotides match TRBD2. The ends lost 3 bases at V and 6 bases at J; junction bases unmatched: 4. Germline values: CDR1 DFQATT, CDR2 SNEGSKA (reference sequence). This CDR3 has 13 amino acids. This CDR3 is CSASSSGGKTQYF. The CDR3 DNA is TGCAGTGCTAGTTCTAGCGGGGGTAAGACCCAGTACTTC.

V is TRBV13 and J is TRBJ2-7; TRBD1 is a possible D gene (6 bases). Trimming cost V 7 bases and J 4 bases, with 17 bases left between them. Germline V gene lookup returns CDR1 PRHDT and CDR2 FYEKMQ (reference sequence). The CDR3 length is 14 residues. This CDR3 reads CASTRMGAGYEQYF. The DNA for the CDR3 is TGTGCCAGCACCCGTATGGGGGCTGGATACGAGCAGTACTTC. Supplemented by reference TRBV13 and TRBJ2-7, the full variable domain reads AAGVIQSPRHLIKEKRETATLKCYPIPRHDTVYWYQQGPGQDPQFLISFYEKMQSDKGSIPDRFSAQQFSDYHSELNMSSLELGDSALYFCASTRMGAGYEQYFGPGTRLTVT.

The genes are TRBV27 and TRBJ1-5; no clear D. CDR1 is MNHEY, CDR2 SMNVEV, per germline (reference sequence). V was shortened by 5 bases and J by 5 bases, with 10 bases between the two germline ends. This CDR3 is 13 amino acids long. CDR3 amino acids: CASSPFPYQPQHF. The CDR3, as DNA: TGTGCCAGCAGTCCCTTCCCTTATCAGCCCCAGCATTTT.